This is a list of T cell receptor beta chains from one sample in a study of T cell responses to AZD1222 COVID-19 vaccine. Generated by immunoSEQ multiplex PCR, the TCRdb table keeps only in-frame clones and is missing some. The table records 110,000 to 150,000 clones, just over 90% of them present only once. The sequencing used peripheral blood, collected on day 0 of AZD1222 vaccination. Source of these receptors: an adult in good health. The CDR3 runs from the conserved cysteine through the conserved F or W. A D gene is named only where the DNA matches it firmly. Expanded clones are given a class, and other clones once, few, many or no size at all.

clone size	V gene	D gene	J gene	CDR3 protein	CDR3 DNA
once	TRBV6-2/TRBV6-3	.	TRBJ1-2	CASSYLEGLTYGYTF	TGTGCCAGCAGTTACTTGGAGGGGCTCACCTATGGCTACACCTTC
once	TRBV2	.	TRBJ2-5	CASSVGQTQYF	TGTGCCAGCAGTGTAGGGCAGACCCAGTACTTC
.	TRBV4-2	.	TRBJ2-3	CASSQGLADTQYF	TGTGCCAGCAGCCAAGGACTAGCAGATACGCAGTATTTT
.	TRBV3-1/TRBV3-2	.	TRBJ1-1	CASSRVGYTEAFF	TGTGCCAGCAGCCGTGTGGGCTACACTGAAGCTTTCTTT
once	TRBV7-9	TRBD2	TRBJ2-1	CASSLRSGGIHEQFF	TGTGCCAGCAGCCTCCGTAGCGGGGGGATTCATGAGCAGTTCTTC
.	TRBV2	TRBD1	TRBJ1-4	CASAPQGGTNEKLFF	TGTGCCAGTGCACCCCAAGGGGGCACTAATGAAAAACTGTTTTTT
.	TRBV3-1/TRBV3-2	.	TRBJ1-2	CASSQDSIEGGYTF	TGTGCCAGCAGCCAAGATAGTATAGAGGGTGGCTACACCTTC
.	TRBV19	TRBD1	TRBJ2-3	CASSPDRGGGDTQYF	TGTGCCAGTAGTCCGGACAGGGGAGGCGGGGATACGCAGTATTTT
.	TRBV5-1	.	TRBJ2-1	CASSLVPYKEQFF	TGCGCCAGCAGCTTGGTTCCATATAAGGAGCAGTTCTTC
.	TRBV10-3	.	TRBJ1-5	CAISSKNLNQPQHF	TGTGCCATCAGTTCAAAGAATCTCAATCAGCCCCAGCATTTT
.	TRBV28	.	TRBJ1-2	CASRGSGHYGYTF	TGTGCCAGCAGGGGGTCGGGCCACTATGGCTACACCTTC
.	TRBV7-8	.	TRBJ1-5	CASSLATFGRGRTLNQPQHF	TGTGCCAGCAGCTTAGCGACCTTCGGCAGGGGACGAACTCTCAATCAGCCCCAGCATTTT
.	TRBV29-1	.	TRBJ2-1	CSGQLNEQFF	TGCAGCGGTCAGTTAAATGAGCAGTTCTTC
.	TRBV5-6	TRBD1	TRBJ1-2	CASSLAGGTGARGYTF	TGTGCCAGCAGCTTGGCGGGTGGGACAGGGGCGCGGGGCTACACCTTC
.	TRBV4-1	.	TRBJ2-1	CASSQEELVGERFF	TGCGCCAGCAGCCAAGAGGAATTGGTGGGGGAGCGGTTCTTC
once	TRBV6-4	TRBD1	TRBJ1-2	CASSDPRTGASPSNYGYTF	TGTGCCAGCAGTGACCCTCGGACAGGGGCCTCCCCCTCAAACTATGGCTACACCTTC
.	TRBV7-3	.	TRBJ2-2	CASTDTTGTGELFF	TGTGCCAGCACCGACACAACAGGGACCGGGGAGCTGTTTTTT
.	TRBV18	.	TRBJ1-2	CASSPPSFGTNYGYTF	TGTGCCAGCTCACCACCGTCGTTCGGGACTAACTATGGCTACACCTTC
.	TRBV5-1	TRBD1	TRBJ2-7	CASSFPGQGREQYF	TGCGCCAGCAGCTTTCCGGGACAGGGACGCGAGCAGTACTTC
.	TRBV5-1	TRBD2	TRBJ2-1	CASRLAGPYNEQFF	TGCGCCAGCAGACTAGCGGGGCCATACAATGAGCAGTTCTTC
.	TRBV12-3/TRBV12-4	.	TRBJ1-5	CASSDSFNQPQHF	TGTGCCAGCAGTGACAGCTTCAATCAGCCCCAGCATTTT
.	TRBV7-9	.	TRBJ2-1	CASSLGDSSYNEQFF	TGTGCCAGCAGCTTAGGAGACAGCTCCTACAATGAGCAGTTCTTC
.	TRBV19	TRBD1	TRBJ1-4	CASSTPGQPSTYLFF	TGTGCCAGTAGTACTCCGGGACAGCCCTCCACCTATCTGTTTTTT
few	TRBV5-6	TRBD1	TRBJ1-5	CASSLGQGKAQHF	TGTGCCAGCAGCTTGGGACAGGGAAAGGCCCAGCATTTT
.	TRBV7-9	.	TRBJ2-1	CASSLAPSPVYNEQFF	TGTGCCAGCAGCTTAGCACCAAGTCCGGTTTACAATGAGCAGTTCTTC
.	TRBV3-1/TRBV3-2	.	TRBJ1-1	CASSNGRAIMNTEAFF	TGTGCCAGCAGCAACGGCAGGGCGATAATGAACACTGAAGCTTTCTTT
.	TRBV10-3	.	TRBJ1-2	CAITDGAGKPLSYGYTF	TGTGCCATCACCGACGGGGCAGGGAAACCCCTCAGCTATGGCTACACCTTC
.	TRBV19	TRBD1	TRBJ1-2	CASSPWDRVDGYTF	TGTGCCAGTAGTCCCTGGGACAGGGTGGATGGCTACACCTTC
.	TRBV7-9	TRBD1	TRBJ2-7	CASSAPDRGHYEQYF	TGTGCCAGCAGCGCCCCGGACAGGGGGCATTACGAGCAGTACTTC
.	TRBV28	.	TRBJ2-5	CASSLLWGRDQYF	TGTGCCAGCAGTTTATTATGGGGAAGGGACCAGTACTTC
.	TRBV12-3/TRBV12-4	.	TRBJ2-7	CASSLTRVYEQYF	TGTGCCAGCAGTTTAACTAGGGTCTACGAGCAGTACTTC
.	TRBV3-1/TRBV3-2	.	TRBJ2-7	CASSHPGQSYEQYF	TGTGCCAGCAGCCATCCCGGACAGTCCTACGAGCAGTACTTC
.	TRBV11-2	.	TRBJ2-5	CASSSGSIGRGETQYF	TGTGCCAGCAGCTCCGGGTCCATAGGCAGGGGAGAGACCCAGTACTTC
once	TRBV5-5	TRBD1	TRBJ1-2	CASSLLPGGHYGYTF	TGTGCCAGCAGCTTGTTGCCAGGGGGTCACTATGGCTACACCTTC
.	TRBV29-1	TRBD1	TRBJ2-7	CSVSYRDSEQYF	TGCAGCGTCTCCTACAGGGACAGCGAGCAGTACTTC
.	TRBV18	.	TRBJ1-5	CASSPMEDQPQHF	TGTGCCAGCTCACCGATGGAAGATCAGCCCCAGCATTTT
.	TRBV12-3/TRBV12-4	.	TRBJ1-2	CASSAQDHGYTF	TGTGCCAGCTCGGCTCAGGACCATGGCTACACCTTC
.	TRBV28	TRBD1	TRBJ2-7	CASSPTPGQSTGEQYF	TGTGCCAGCAGTCCGACTCCGGGACAGTCTACGGGTGAGCAGTACTTC
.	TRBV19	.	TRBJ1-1	CASSIAVNPDTEAFF	TGTGCCAGTAGTATAGCCGTAAACCCCGACACTGAAGCTTTCTTT
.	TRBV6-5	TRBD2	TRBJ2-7	CASSYLAGGLTYEQYF	TGTGCCAGCAGTTACCTAGCGGGGGGCCTAACCTACGAGCAGTACTTC
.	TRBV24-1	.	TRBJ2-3	CATSEELVTDTQYF	TGTGCCACCAGTGAGGAACTAGTTACAGATACGCAGTATTTT
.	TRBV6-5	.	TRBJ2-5	CASSYGGLAQETQYF	TGTGCCAGCAGTTACGGAGGCCTAGCGCAAGAGACCCAGTACTTC
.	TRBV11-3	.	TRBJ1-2	CASSFSQTNYGYTF	TGTGCCAGCAGCTTTAGTCAGACAAACTATGGCTACACCTTC
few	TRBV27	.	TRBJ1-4	CASSLVGTVNEEKLFF	TGTGCCAGCAGTTTAGTCGGGACGGTAAATGAAGAAAAACTGTTTTTT
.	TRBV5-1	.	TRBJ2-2	CASSPRTDFGELFF	TGCGCCAGCAGCCCCAGGACGGATTTCGGGGAGCTGTTTTTT
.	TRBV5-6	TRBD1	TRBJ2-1	CASSPDRGGTYNEQFF	TGTGCCAGCAGCCCCGACAGGGGGGGAACCTACAATGAGCAGTTCTTC
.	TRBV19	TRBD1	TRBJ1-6	CASSKDRGPNSPLHF	TGTGCCAGTAGTAAGGACAGGGGCCCTAATTCACCCCTCCACTTT
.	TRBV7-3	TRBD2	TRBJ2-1	CASSPAGRNEQFF	TGTGCCAGCAGCCCAGCGGGGAGGAATGAGCAGTTCTTC
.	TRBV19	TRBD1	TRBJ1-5	CASSIDRQGASNQPQHF	TGTGCCAGTAGTATAGATCGGCAGGGGGCTAGCAATCAGCCCCAGCATTTT
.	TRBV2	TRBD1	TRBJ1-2	CASNKYRGVPQGAEGYTF	TGTGCCAGCAATAAGTATCGAGGGGTACCCCAGGGGGCAGAGGGCTACACCTTC
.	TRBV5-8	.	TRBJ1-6	CASSAAGQGFYNSPLHF	TGTGCCAGCAGCGCGGCAGGGCAGGGATTCTATAATTCACCCCTCCACTTT
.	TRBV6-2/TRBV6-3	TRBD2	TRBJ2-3	CASSRLAGEYTQYF	TGTGCCAGCAGCAGACTAGCGGGGGAGTATACGCAGTATTTT
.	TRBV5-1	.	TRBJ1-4	CASSPDVLGGKLFF	TGCGCCAGCAGCCCGGACGTCCTCGGGGGAAAACTGTTTTTT
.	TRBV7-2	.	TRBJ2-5	CASSLRGIQETQYF	TGTGCCAGCAGTTTACGGGGAATTCAAGAGACCCAGTACTTC
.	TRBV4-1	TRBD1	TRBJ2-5	CASSREDRQTQYF	TGCGCCAGCAGCCGAGAGGACAGGCAGACCCAGTACTTC